These 8 T cell receptor beta chains originate from one sample sequenced in a study of T-cell memory formation after mild COVID-19. TCRdb used MiXCR to reprocess the 5' RACE reads, holding one entry per CDR3 protein. In the table there are around 470,000 distinct CDR3 sequences, about 20% of which are singletons. The sample consisted of PBMCs or a T cell subset sorted from them (not recorded which). These receptors originate from an adult woman who had mild COVID-19 (a few samples of this study predate the infection). Cell type and time point are not known.

This clonotype appeared a few times. The genes are TRBV12-3 or TRBV12-4 and TRBJ1-1, with D possibly matching TRBD1 (6 bases). The CDR3 is made up of 15 amino acids. Trimming left V 5 bases short and J 0 bases short, with 13 bases between. The CDR3 coding sequence is TGTGCCAGCAGTCTCCGACAGGACATGAACACTGAAGCTTTCTTT. This translates into CASSLRQDMNTEAFF.

The chain couples TRBV20-1 to TRBJ1-5; TRBD1 aligns across 7 bases. Germline loops: CDR1 DFQATT, CDR2 SNEGSKA (reference sequence). The ends lost 6 bases at V and 3 bases at J; junction bases unmatched: 8. CDR3 length: 14 residues. This CDR3 is CSANRGRVNQPQHF. The CDR3 bases are TGCAGTGCGAACAGGGGTCGCGTCAATCAGCCCCAGCATTTT.

This sequence joins TRBV7-9 and TRBJ2-7; D remains unclear. CDR1 SEHNR and CDR2 FQNEAQ come from the germline V gene (reference sequence). V dropped 1 base and J dropped 7 bases, with 8 bases sitting between them. This CDR3 spans 12 amino acids. CDR3 residues: CASSLDPWEQYF. The CDR3 DNA sequence: TGTGCCAGCAGCTTAGACCCCTGGGAGCAGTACTTC.

V is TRBV18 and J is TRBJ1-6, with D perhaps matching TRBD1 (5 bases). V was pared by 3 bases and J by 8 bases, with 14 bases between. The length of the CDR3 is 15 residues. Germline V gene data show CDR1 as KGHSH and CDR2 as LQKENI. This CDR3 is CASSPTVGVDSPLHF. The CDR3 nucleotides are TGTGCCAGCTCACCGACAGTCGGGGTTGATTCACCCCTCCACTTT. The full variable domain, its missing parts supplied by reference TRBV18 and TRBJ1-6, is NAGVMQNPRHLVRRRGQEARLRCSPMKGHSHVYWYRQLPEEGLKFMVYLQKENIIDESGMPKERFSAEFPKEGPSILRIQQVVRGDSAAYFCASSPTVGVDSPLHFGNGTRLTVT.

A few counts support this clonotype. The chain combines TRBV12-3 or TRBV12-4 with TRBJ1-1, with TRBD1 matching over 9 bases. This CDR3 is built from 16 residues. Trimming at V came to 6 bases and at J to 0 bases, leaving 8 bases not matched to a gene. In DNA, the CDR3 is TGTGCCAGCAGCAGCCGGGACAGGGCGATGAACACTGAAGCTTTCTTT. Translated, it gives CASSSRDRAMNTEAFF.

This chain uses TRBV20-1 with TRBJ2-1; either TRBD1 or TRBD2 may supply D (6 bases each). The CDR3 runs to 14 residues. V lost 2 bases and J lost 9, with 17 bases in between. Germline-derived CDR1 and CDR2 are DFQATT and SNEGSKA (reference sequence). The CDR3 DNA reads as TGCAGTGCTAGACGATCAATGGGGGGCGGTGAGCAGTTCTTC. It specifies CSARRSMGGGEQFF.

The sample holds a few counts of this clonotype. The gene calls are TRBV5-1 and TRBJ2-3; 13 nucleotides line up with TRBD2. This CDR3 contains 16 residues. With V trimmed by 6 bases and J by 2 bases, 6 bases remained unmatched. The germline gives CDR1 SGHRS, CDR2 YFSETQ. The chain's CDR3 is CASTTSGGTYTDTQYF. As DNA, the CDR3 is TGCGCCAGCACGACTAGCGGGGGGACCTACACAGATACGCAGTATTTT.

This clonotype was counted a few times. This chain links TRBV5-1 with TRBJ2-1; the match to TRBD2 covers 11 bases. The germline CDR1 and CDR2 sequences are SGHRS and YFSETQ. The trim removed 7 bases at V and 7 bases at J, leaving 4 bases unmatched. CDR3 length equals 13 residues. The CDR3 loop reads CASGLAGGNEQFF. In nucleotides, the CDR3 is TGCGCCAGCGGTCTAGCGGGGGGAAATGAGCAGTTCTTC.